The sequence of this TCR beta chain was determined in a study of blood T cell repertoires in COVID-19. Study at large: Specimens from acute and convalescent COVID-19 originated in the United States, Italy and Spain. In each case, the material was cDNA or gDNA derived from T cells, B-cell-depleted T cells, or PBMCs.

Losses at the gene ends were 6 bases for V and 8 bases for J; bases not matched to a gene: 6. Looked up from germline, CDR1 is SQVTM and CDR2 is ANQGSEA. This CDR3 region has 13 residues. Produced via immunoSEQ multiplex PCR; TCRdb's table is partial and in-frame only. The table lists tens of thousands of clones, approximately 84% of them singletons, with roughly 6.3% in the top ten. The chain couples TRBV29-1 to TRBJ1-6, with TRBD1 identical over 8 bases. Sequences were obtained from peripheral blood. This clonotype was sampled from an older man with COVID-19, enrolled during active disease. This CDR3 is CSVQDRDYSPLHF. CDR3 coding DNA: TGCAGCGTGCAGGACAGGGACTATTCACCCCTCCACTTT. Together with reference TRBV29-1 and TRBJ1-6, the CDR3 gives the full variable domain: SAVISQKPSRDICQRGTSLTIQCQVDSQVTMMFWYRQQPGQSLTLIATANQGSEATYESGFVIDKFPISRPNLTFSTLTVSNMSPEDSSIYLCSVQDRDYSPLHFGNGTRLTVT.